A selection of T cell receptor beta chains follows, all from one sample in a study of T cell changes during pregnancy in multiple sclerosis. Some clones are missing from TCRdb's copy, which holds only in-frame ones; the method was immunoSEQ multiplex PCR. The sample carries 25,000 to 30,000 clones, 80% to 90% recorded once. This sample comprised CD8+ T cells from peripheral blood mononuclear cells, obtained in the second trimester of pregnancy. The receptors here all came from a female donor with multiple sclerosis, enrolled in a pregnancy study. Each CDR3 is given with its conserved first and last residue. A D gene is named only where the DNA matches it firmly. Rows give clone size only sometimes, using once, few, many, or a class for an expanded clone.

d_call	v_call	clone_size	j_call	cdr3_aa	cdr3_nt
-	TRBV7-6	-	TRBJ1-1	CASSQMNTEAFF	TGTGCCAGCAGCCAGATGAACACTGAAGCTTTCTTT
TRBD2	TRBV4-2	-	TRBJ2-3	CASSQEAGGADTQYF	TGTGCCAGCAGCCAAGAAGCGGGAGGGGCAGATACGCAGTATTTT
-	TRBV28	-	TRBJ2-5	CASSQLAVEEGSQETQYF	TGTGCCAGCAGTCAACTGGCAGTTGAGGAGGGAAGCCAAGAGACCCAGTACTTC
-	TRBV6-5	-	TRBJ2-5	CASSYGEAETQYF	TGTGCCAGCAGTTACGGGGAGGCGGAGACCCAGTACTTC
-	TRBV21-1	-	TRBJ2-4	CASTTLRHSIAKNIQYF	TGTGCCAGCACCACCCTTCGACATTCTATAGCCAAAAACATTCAGTACTTC
-	TRBV4-3	-	TRBJ1-2	CASSQDVGGAKGYTF	TGCGCCAGCAGCCAAGATGTTGGGGGCGCCAAGGGCTACACCTTC
TRBD1	TRBV15	-	TRBJ2-7	CATSGGQGLAYEQYF	TGTGCCACCAGCGGGGGACAGGGATTGGCCTACGAGCAGTACTTC
-	TRBV27	-	TRBJ1-6	CASSLPSRPGRFPLHF	TGTGCCAGCAGTTTACCCTCAAGACCGGGGAGGTTCCCCCTCCACTTT
-	TRBV6-1	-	TRBJ1-5	CASSVFSEDQPQHF	TGTGCCAGCAGTGTGTTCAGTGAGGATCAGCCCCAGCATTTT
-	TRBV7-9	-	TRBJ2-5	CASSSQNGTGEETQYF	TGTGCCAGCAGCTCACAAAACGGGACGGGGGAAGAGACCCAGTACTTC
TRBD1	TRBV6-4	-	TRBJ1-2	CASSDGSGTGGGGYTF	TGTGCCAGCAGTGACGGGAGCGGGACAGGGGGAGGTGGCTACACCTTC
-	TRBV27	once	TRBJ2-7	CASSLGGKAYEQYF	TGTGCCAGCAGTTTAGGCGGGAAGGCCTACGAGCAGTACTTC
TRBD1	TRBV28	-	TRBJ2-2	CASSSGQATGELFF	TGTGCCAGCAGTTCAGGACAGGCCACCGGGGAGCTGTTTTTT
TRBD2	TRBV7-8	-	TRBJ2-5	CASSGTSGVETQYF	TGTGCCAGTTCGGGGACTAGCGGGGTGGAGACCCAGTACTTC
-	TRBV9	-	TRBJ1-2	CASSGRDGGFGYGYTF	TGTGCCAGCAGCGGGCGGGACGGGGGGTTTGGCTATGGCTACACCTTC
TRBD1	TRBV29-1	-	TRBJ2-7	CSAGTGEYEQYF	TGCAGCGCCGGGACAGGAGAATACGAGCAGTACTTC